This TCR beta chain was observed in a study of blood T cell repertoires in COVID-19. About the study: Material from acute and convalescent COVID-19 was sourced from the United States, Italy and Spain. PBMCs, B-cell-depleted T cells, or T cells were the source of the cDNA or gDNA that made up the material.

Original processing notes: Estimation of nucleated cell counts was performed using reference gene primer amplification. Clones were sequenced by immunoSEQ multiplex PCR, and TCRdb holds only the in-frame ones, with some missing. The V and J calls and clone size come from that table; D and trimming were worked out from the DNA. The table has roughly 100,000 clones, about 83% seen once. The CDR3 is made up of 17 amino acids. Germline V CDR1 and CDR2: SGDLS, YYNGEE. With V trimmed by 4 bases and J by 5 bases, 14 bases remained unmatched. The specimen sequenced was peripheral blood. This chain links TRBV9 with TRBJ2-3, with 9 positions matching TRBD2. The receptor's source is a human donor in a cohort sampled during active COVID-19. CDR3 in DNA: TGTGCCAGCAGCCTGCTCTCCGCGGGGGGGCTTTTAGATACGCAGTATTTT. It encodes CASSLLSAGGLLDTQYF.